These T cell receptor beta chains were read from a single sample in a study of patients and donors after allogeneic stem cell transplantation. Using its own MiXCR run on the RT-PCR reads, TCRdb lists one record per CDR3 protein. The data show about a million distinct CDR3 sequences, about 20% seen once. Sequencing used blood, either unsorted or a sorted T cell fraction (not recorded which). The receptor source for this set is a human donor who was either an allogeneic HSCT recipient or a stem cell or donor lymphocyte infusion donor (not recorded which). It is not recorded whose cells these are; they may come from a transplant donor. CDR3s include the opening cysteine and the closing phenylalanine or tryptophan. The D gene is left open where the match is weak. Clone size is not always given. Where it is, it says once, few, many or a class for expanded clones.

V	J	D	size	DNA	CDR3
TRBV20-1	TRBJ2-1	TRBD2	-	TGCAGTGCTGCTAGCGGGGGCTACAATGAGCAGTTCTTC	CSAASGGYNEQFF
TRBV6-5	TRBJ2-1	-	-	TGTGCCAGCAGTACCGCGAGGGGAAGGCAGTTCTTC	CASSTARGRQFF
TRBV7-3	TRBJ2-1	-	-	TGTGCCAGCAGCTTCTTGGCCACTCCCAATGAGCAGTTCTTC	CASSFLATPNEQFF
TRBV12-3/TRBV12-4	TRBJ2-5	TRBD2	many	TGTGCCAGCCGGGCGGGAGCAGAGACCCAGTACTTC	CASRAGAETQYF
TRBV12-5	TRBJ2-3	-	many	TGTGCTAGCGCATATGGGGAGGCTACAGATACGCAGTATTTT	CASAYGEATDTQYF
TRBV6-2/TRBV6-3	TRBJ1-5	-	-	TGTGCCAGCGATATGGGGGATAGCAATCAGCCCCAGCATTTT	CASDMGDSNQPQHF
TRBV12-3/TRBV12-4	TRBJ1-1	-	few	TGTGCCAGCAGTTTGCCCGGGGCCGCTTTCTTT	CASSLPGAAFF
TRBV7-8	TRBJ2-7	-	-	TGTGCCAGCAGCCCCCGGCAGCCCTGGGCCGAGCAGTACTTC	CASSPRQPWAEQYF
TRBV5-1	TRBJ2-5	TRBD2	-	TGCGCCAGCAGCTTGGACGGGGGGGCCTCTCCGACCCAGTACTTC	CASSLDGGASPTQYF
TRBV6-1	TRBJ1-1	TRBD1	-	TGTGCCAGCAGTGTAAACAGGGGGCGCGAATTGGCTGAAGCTTTCTTT	CASSVNRGRELAEAFF
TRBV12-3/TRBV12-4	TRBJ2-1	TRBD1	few	TGTGCCAGCAGACGGACAGGGGTTGAGCAGTTCTTC	CASRRTGVEQFF
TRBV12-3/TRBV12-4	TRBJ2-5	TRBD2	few	TGTGCCAGCAGACTGGGACTAGAAGAGACCCAGTACTTC	CASRLGLEETQYF
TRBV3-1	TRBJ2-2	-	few	TGTGCCAGCAGCCAAGACGTAGGCGCCGGGGAGCTGTTTTTT	CASSQDVGAGELFF
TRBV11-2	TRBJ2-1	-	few	TGTGCCAGCAGCTTAGCTAGTGCGGACAATGAGCAGTTCTTC	CASSLASADNEQFF
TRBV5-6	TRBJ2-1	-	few	TGTGCCAGCAGCTTAGTTGGGGGGCGCTCCTACAATGAGCAGTTCTTC	CASSLVGGRSYNEQFF
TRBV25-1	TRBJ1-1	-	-	TGTGCCAGCGGGCAGGGACCTGAAGCTTTCTTT	CASGQGPEAFF